This entry lists 25 T cell receptor beta chains sequenced from one sample in a study of CD8 T cells in Susac syndrome. With random hexamers, roughly 0.45 to 1 ug RNA was reverse transcribed. TCRdb re-derived calls from the immunoSEQ multiplex PCR reads in MiXCR, one entry per CDR3 protein. The sample comprises some 180,000 distinct CDR3 sequences, about 95% of which are singletons, and approximately 0.098% rests with the top ten. What was sequenced was CD4+ T cells from PBMCs. The source is a human donor in good health.

V and J are TRBV5-1 and TRBJ1-2, with D hard to call. Germline V lookup: CDR1 SGHRS, CDR2 YFSETQ. Trimming left V 4 bases short and J 9 bases short, with 16 bases between. The CDR3 contains 13 residues. CDR3 in DNA: TGCGCCAGCAGCGAACGGAACCAAGCTAGCTACACCTTC. It yields the protein CASSERNQASYTF.

J is TRBJ2-1 and V is TRBV29-1, with TRBD2 matching over 8 bases. CDR3 length: 13 amino acids. Trimming took 3 bases from V and 13 from J; bases not matched to a gene: 11. Germline CDR1 SQVTM, CDR2 ANQGSEA. CDR3 nucleotides: TGCAGCGTTGAGGTCCAAGCGGGAGCCCCCCAGTTCTTC. Amino acid sequence: CSVEVQAGAPQFF.

This chain uses TRBV3-1 with TRBJ2-5; a possible D gene is TRBD2 (5 bases). Trimming pared 0 bases from V and 9 bases from J, leaving 14 bases between. The CDR3 has 14 amino acids. Looked up from germline, CDR1 is LGHDT and CDR2 is YNNKEL (reference sequence). CDR3 coding DNA: TGTGCCAGCAGCCAAGATAACGGGTCCGGGGCCCAGTACTTC. Its protein product is CASSQDNGSGAQYF.

V and J are TRBV20-1 and TRBJ1-5; D is unclear. The CDR3 is 15 amino acids. Germline V lookup: CDR1 DFQATT, CDR2 SNEGSKA (reference sequence). Trimming took 2 bases from V and 5 from J, leaving 16 bases between them. The chain's CDR3 is CSARTTRSGYQPQHF. CDR3 sequence (DNA): TGCAGTGCTAGAACGACCAGATCGGGTTATCAGCCCCAGCATTTT.

The rearrangement joins TRBV7-9 to TRBJ1-2, with 10 bases fitting TRBD1. CDR3 size: 15 residues. V dropped 9 bases and J dropped 4; count of bases not matched to a gene: 11. CDR1 is SEHNR, CDR2 FQNEAQ, per germline (reference sequence). The chain's CDR3 is CASSKLDRGFYGYTF. CDR3 bases: TGTGCCAGTAGTAAGTTGGACAGGGGGTTCTATGGCTACACCTTC.

The V call is TRBV7-2, the J call TRBJ2-3; 7 bases fit TRBD1. Per the germline V gene, CDR1 is SGHTA and CDR2 is FQGNSA. The CDR3 is made up of 15 amino acids. V lost 6 bases, J lost 0 bases, and 6 bases stayed unmatched. CDR3 DNA sequence: TGTGCCAGCAGTCGGGACAGCACTAGCACAGATACGCAGTATTTT. Translating it yields CASSRDSTSTDTQYF. Filled out from reference TRBV7-2 and TRBJ2-3, the complete variable domain reads GAGVSQSPSNKVTEKGKDVELRCDPISGHTALYWYRQSLGQGLEFLIYFQGNSAPDKSGLPSDRFSAERTGGSVSTLTIQRTQQEDSAVYLCASSRDSTSTDTQYFGPGTRLTVL.

The rearrangement links TRBV5-1 to TRBJ1-3; D is ambiguous. The CDR3 runs 11 residues. CDR1 is SGHRS, CDR2 YFSETQ, per germline. V lost 7 bases, J lost 8 bases, and 10 bases lay in between. The CDR3 sequence is CASRSEDTIYF. In DNA, the CDR3 is TGCGCCAGCCGATCAGAGGACACCATATATTTT.

The chain is built from TRBV9 and TRBJ2-5; 7 bases are a match to TRBD1. Per the germline V gene, CDR1 is SGDLS and CDR2 is YYNGEE. V gave up 1 base and J gave up 3 bases; unmatched junction bases: 0. CDR3 size: 13 residues. As DNA, the CDR3 is TGTGCCAGCAGCGTACAGGGGGAAGAGACCCAGTACTTC. Residues: CASSVQGEETQYF. The entire variable domain, with the rest obtained from reference TRBV9 and TRBJ2-5, is as follows: DSGVTQTPKHLITATGQRVTLRCSPRSGDLSVYWYQQSLDQGLQFLIQYYNGEERAKGNILERFSAQQFPDLHSELNLSSLELGDSALYFCASSVQGEETQYFGPGTRLLVL.

The chain recombines TRBV7-9 with TRBJ2-2; D gene ambiguous. V shed 5 bases and J shed 7 bases, with 8 bases lying between them. CDR3 length: 12 amino acids. Germline V gene data show CDR1 as SEHNR and CDR2 as FQNEAQ (reference sequence). The CDR3 sequence is CASSPDVGELFF. For the CDR3, the DNA is TGTGCCAGCAGCCCCGATGTCGGGGAGCTGTTTTTT.

The chain links TRBV7-2 to TRBJ2-5; perhaps TRBD2 as D (6 bases). The germline V and J ends were trimmed by 5 bases and 5 bases, with 12 bases remaining between them. Germline V gene data show CDR1 as SGHTA and CDR2 as FQGNSA. The CDR3 length is 13 residues. The CDR3: CASSRPGEETQYF. In nucleotides, the CDR3 is TGTGCCAGCAGCCGCCCGGGAGAGGAGACCCAGTACTTC.

This chain links TRBV18 with TRBJ2-5; D unresolved. CDR3 length equals 14 residues. Germline assignment: CDR1 KGHSH and CDR2 LQKENI. V was cut by 3 bases and J by 2 bases, with 10 bases left in between. The CDR3 nucleotides read TGTGCCAGCTCACCCTCAGGAAGACAAGAGACCCAGTACTTC. It codes for CASSPSGRQETQYF.

The chain joins TRBV28 to TRBJ1-2; weak D call: TRBD1 (5 bases). Looked up from germline, CDR1 is MDHEN and CDR2 is SYDVKM. CDR3 length: 15 residues. V lost 9 bases and J 4 bases, leaving 21 bases between the germline ends. CDR3 bases: TGTGCCAGTATGGCTCCGGGACGTGGAGTCTATGGCTACACCTTC. As protein: CASMAPGRGVYGYTF.

This rearrangement joins TRBV29-1 to TRBJ2-7; the match to TRBD1 covers 7 bases. The CDR3 totals 13 residues. Germline assignment: CDR1 SQVTM and CDR2 ANQGSEA. V shed 7 bases and J 0 bases; nucleotides not matched to a gene: 6. In nucleotides, the CDR3 is TGCAGCGCTTCCGGGACAGCCTCCTACGAGCAGTACTTC. Its protein product is CSASGTASYEQYF.

This clonotype was recorded once. This chain connects TRBV7-9 to TRBJ2-1, with 9 bases matching TRBD2. The CDR3 length is 16 residues. CDR1 is SEHNR and CDR2 is FQNEAQ in the germline V gene (reference sequence). The junction had 7 bases not matched to a gene; V was cut back by 4 bases and J by 3 bases. The CDR3 nucleotides read TGTGCCAGCAGCTCAGTAGCGGGAGCGTTCTACAATGAGCAGTTCTTC. Its protein is CASSSVAGAFYNEQFF.

This chain joins TRBV4-3 and TRBJ2-1; 14 bases map to TRBD2. The length of the CDR3 is 18 residues. J was trimmed by 0 bases and V by 2 bases; bases with no gene match: 3. The germline gives CDR1 LGHNA, CDR2 YSLEER. The chain's CDR3 is CASSQRGTSGSSYNEQFF. The CDR3, as DNA: TGCGCCAGCAGCCAACGAGGGACTAGCGGGAGCTCCTACAATGAGCAGTTCTTC.

This chain uses TRBV2 with TRBJ1-2; D unresolved. The germline CDR1 and CDR2 sequences are SNHLY and FYNNEI. This CDR3 spans 14 amino acids. With 6 bases removed from V and 2 bases from J, the gap between germline ends came to 13 bases. The CDR3 reads CASRNAGTNYGYTF. CDR3 DNA: TGTGCCAGCAGAAACGCGGGCACGAACTATGGCTACACCTTC.

The chain joins TRBV4-3 to TRBJ1-5; D not resolved. The V end lost 0 bases, the J end lost 6 bases, and 6 bases lay between the germline ends. There are 13 residues in the CDR3. Germline CDR1 LGHNA, CDR2 YSLEER. The CDR3 protein is CASSQEDGQPQHF. In nucleotides, the CDR3 is TGCGCCAGCAGCCAAGAAGACGGTCAGCCCCAGCATTTT.

The chain recombines TRBV29-1 with TRBJ1-1; D is unclear. This CDR3 spans 14 amino acids. Trimming stripped 6 bases from V and 3 bases from J, with 17 bases between. The germline V gene has CDR1 SQVTM and CDR2 ANQGSEA. CDR3 bases: TGCAGCGTGAGCGCGGACTCCTGGGACACTGAAGCTTTCTTT. Protein: CSVSADSWDTEAFF.

V gene TRBV20-1 combines with J gene TRBJ2-4; the D gene is possibly TRBD2 (6 bases). V shed 5 bases and J shed 3 bases, with 14 bases lying between them. The CDR3 loop spans 14 amino acids. CDR1 and CDR2 from the germline V gene are DFQATT and SNEGSKA (reference sequence). CDR3 in DNA: TGCAGTGCTTACGGGGGAGGTGACAAAAACATTCAGTACTTC. Protein product: CSAYGGGDKNIQYF.

The CDR3 DNA follows: TGTGCCAGCAGTCCTAGGGCCTACTACAATGAGCAGTTCTTC. Its translation is CASSPRAYYNEQFF. The rearrangement uses TRBV12-3 or TRBV12-4 and TRBJ2-1; D is ambiguous. Trimming left V 5 bases short and J 3 bases short, with 11 bases between. CDR3 size: 14 residues.

The J gene is TRBJ2-7, the V gene TRBV29-1; no clear D. This CDR3 contains 14 residues. Trimming cost V 4 bases and J 5 bases, with 18 bases left between them. CDR1 and CDR2 from the germline V gene are SQVTM and ANQGSEA. The CDR3 protein is CSVAAGRVRNEQYF. The CDR3 nucleotides read TGCAGCGTTGCTGCAGGCCGGGTACGGAACGAGCAGTACTTC.

This clonotype occurred once. V gene TRBV7-6 combines with J gene TRBJ2-7; D might be TRBD2 (6 bases). The V end was cut by 5 bases, the J end by 5 bases, with 16 bases between. The germline CDR1 and CDR2 sequences are SGHVS and FNYEAQ. The CDR3 sequence is 14 residues long. The CDR3 DNA reads as TGTGCCAGCAGCCCCGGGGGTGGGGGAAACGAGCAGTACTTC. Translating gives CASSPGGGGNEQYF.

This sequence joins TRBV7-9 and TRBJ1-5, with 8 bases that match TRBD1. CDR1 SEHNR and CDR2 FQNEAQ come from the germline V gene (reference sequence). The V segment lost 3 bases and the J segment 7 bases; nucleotides outside the gene matches: 5. The CDR3 consists of 14 residues. The CDR3 reads CASSFQGAEQPQHF. DNA of the CDR3: TGTGCCAGCAGCTTCCAGGGGGCGGAACAGCCCCAGCATTTT.

The chain combines TRBV18 with TRBJ1-3; possible D gene TRBD1, 5 bases. Trimming cost V 3 bases and J 1 base, with 13 bases left between them. CDR1 is KGHSH and CDR2 is LQKENI in the germline V gene. The CDR3 covers 16 residues. This chain's CDR3 is CASSPSQGVSGNTIYF. The CDR3 region has the DNA TGTGCCAGCTCACCGTCCCAGGGAGTGTCTGGAAACACCATATATTTT.

V is TRBV9 and J is TRBJ2-7, with TRBD1 identical over 9 bases. Germline CDR1 SGDLS, CDR2 YYNGEE. This CDR3 comprises 15 residues. Trimming cost V 0 bases and J 2 bases; bases outside gene matches: 3. CDR3 amino acids: CASSVGTGATYEQYF. The DNA of the CDR3 is TGTGCCAGCAGCGTAGGGACAGGGGCTACCTACGAGCAGTACTTC. Full variable domain (remainder filled in from reference TRBV9 and TRBJ2-7): DSGVTQTPKHLITATGQRVTLRCSPRSGDLSVYWYQQSLDQGLQFLIQYYNGEERAKGNILERFSAQQFPDLHSELNLSSLELGDSALYFCASSVGTGATYEQYFGPGTRLTVT.